The sequence of this T cell receptor (beta chain) was determined in a study of blood T cell repertoires in COVID-19. Study-wide context: The United States, Italy and Spain were the sources of the acute and convalescent COVID-19 samples.

Seattle researchers signed up patients amid active infection and tracked them longitudinally. This CDR3 comprises 15 residues. J lost 4 bases, V lost 1 base, and 7 bases had no gene match. Germline V gives CDR1 SGHRS, CDR2 YFSETQ. In the original analysis: Cell counts per sample came from amplifying reference gene primers. Sequenced by immunoSEQ multiplex PCR; TCRdb stores in-frame clones only, minus some. V, J and clone size were drawn from that table, and D and trimming were deduced from the DNA. The data show about 200,000 clones, about 95% seen once. The receptor comes from a man aged 30-40 years with COVID-19, enrolled during active disease. The chain recombines TRBV5-1 with TRBJ2-7; 8 nucleotides line up with TRBD1. The source material was peripheral blood. The CDR3 protein is CASSLSGGASYEQYF. CDR3 bases: TGCGCCAGCAGCTTGTCAGGGGGCGCTTCTTACGAGCAGTACTTC.